The entry below describes one T cell receptor beta chain. Its antigen remains unidentified. With 60 Vbeta and 13 Jbeta primers, the PCR was carried out. TCRdb keeps only in-frame clones here, not all; method: immunoSEQ multiplex PCR. Of more than 150,000 clones detected, 75% to 90% appear once; the ten largest clones hold around 1.4%. These data belong to a study of cytomegalovirus exposure and HLA in healthy donors. Across the study: Earlier, roughly 120 million unique TCR beta sequences were recovered from about 179 million T cells by an analysis. General study findings and limits: TCR association rates varied by HLA locus in a later analysis, with DRB1 highest and HLA-C lowest. It was likely that a cluster of highly shared sequence variants was a sequencing artifact. Some TCR beta chains (164 of them) were listed as cytomegalovirus-associated.

Germline V lookup: CDR1 LGHNA, CDR2 YSLEER. The V end was cut by 0 bases, the J end by 4 bases, with 12 bases between. The CDR3 totals 16 residues. Sequenced: PBMCs. The origin of this receptor is a girl aged 5-17 years in good health and CMV-seropositive. The V and J genes are TRBV4-3 and TRBJ2-2, with D possibly matching TRBD2 (5 bases). This CDR3 is CASSQDGLAPTGELFF. In DNA, the CDR3 is TGCGCCAGCAGCCAAGATGGCCTAGCACCCACCGGGGAGCTGTTTTTT.